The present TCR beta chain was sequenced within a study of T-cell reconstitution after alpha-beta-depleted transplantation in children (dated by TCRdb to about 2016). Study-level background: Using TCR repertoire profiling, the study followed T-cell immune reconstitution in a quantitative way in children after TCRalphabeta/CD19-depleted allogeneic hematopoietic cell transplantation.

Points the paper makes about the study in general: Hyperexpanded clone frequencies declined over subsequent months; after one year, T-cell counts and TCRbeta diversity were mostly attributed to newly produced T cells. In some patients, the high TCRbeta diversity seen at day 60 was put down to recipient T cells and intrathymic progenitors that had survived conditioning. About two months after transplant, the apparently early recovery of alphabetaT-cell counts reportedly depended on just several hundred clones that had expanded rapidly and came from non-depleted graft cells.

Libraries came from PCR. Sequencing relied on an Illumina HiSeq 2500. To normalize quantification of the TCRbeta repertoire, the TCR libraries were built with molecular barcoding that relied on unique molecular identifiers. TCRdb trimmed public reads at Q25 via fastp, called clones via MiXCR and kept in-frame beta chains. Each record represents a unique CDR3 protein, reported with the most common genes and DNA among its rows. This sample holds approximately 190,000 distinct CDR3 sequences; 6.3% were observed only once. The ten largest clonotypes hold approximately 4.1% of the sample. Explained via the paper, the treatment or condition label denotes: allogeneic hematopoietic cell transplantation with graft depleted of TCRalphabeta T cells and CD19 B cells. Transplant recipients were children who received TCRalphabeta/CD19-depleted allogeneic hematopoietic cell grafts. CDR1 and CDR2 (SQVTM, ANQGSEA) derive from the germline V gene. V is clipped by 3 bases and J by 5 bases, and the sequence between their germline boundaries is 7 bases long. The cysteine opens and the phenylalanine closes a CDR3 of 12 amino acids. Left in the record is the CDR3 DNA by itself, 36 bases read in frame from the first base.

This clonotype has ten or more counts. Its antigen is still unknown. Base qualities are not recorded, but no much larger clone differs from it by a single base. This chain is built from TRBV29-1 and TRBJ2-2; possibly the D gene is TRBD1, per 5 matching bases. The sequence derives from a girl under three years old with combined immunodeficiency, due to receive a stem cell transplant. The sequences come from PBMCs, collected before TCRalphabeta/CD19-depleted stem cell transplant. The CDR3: CSVDQGTGELFF. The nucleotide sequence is TGCAGCGTTGATCAGGGTACCGGGGAGCTGTTTTTT.